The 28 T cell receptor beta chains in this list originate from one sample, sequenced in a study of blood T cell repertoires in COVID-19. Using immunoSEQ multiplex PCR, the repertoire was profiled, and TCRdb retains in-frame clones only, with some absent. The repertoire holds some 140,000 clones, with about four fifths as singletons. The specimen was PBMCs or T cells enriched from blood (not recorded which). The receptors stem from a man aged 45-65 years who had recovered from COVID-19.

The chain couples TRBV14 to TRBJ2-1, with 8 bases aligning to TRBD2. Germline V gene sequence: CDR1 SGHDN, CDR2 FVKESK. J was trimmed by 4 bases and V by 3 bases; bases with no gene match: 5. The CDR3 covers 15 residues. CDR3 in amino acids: CASSHRAGAYNEQFF. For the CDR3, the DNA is TGTGCCAGCAGCCACCGAGCGGGGGCGTACAATGAGCAGTTCTTC. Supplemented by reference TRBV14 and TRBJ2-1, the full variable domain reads EAGVTQFPSHSVIEKGQTVTLRCDPISGHDNLYWYRRVMGKEIKFLLHFVKESKQDESGMPNNRFLAERTGGTYSTLKVQPAELEDSGVYFCASSHRAGAYNEQFFGPGTRLTVL.

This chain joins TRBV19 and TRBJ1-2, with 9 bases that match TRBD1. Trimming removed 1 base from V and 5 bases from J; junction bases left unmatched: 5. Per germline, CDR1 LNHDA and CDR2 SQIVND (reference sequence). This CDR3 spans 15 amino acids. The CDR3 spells CASSIVDRGRYGYTF. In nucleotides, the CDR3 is TGTGCCAGTAGTATAGTAGACAGGGGGAGGTATGGCTACACCTTC.

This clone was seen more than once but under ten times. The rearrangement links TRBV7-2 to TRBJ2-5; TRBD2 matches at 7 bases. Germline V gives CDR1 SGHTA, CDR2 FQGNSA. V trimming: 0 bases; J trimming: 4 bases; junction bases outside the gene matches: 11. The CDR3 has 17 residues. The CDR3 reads CASSLAKVVGGTETQYF. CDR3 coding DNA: TGTGCCAGCAGCTTAGCAAAGGTTGTGGGGGGGACAGAGACCCAGTACTTC. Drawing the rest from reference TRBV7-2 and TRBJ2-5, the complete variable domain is GAGVSQSPSNKVTEKGKDVELRCDPISGHTALYWYRQSLGQGLEFLIYFQGNSAPDKSGLPSDRFSAERTGGSVSTLTIQRTQQEDSAVYLCASSLAKVVGGTETQYFGPGTRLLVL.

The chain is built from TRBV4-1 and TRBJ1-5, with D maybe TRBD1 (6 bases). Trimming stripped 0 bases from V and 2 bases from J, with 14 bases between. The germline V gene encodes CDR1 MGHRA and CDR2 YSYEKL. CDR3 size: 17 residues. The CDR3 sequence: CASSQDQAGARNQPQHF. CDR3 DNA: TGCGCCAGCAGCCAAGATCAGGCGGGGGCCCGCAATCAGCCCCAGCATTTT.

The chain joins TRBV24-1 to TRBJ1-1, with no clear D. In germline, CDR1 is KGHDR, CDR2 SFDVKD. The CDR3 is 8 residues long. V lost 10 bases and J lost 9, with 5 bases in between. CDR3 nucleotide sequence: TGTGCCACACAGAAAGCTTTCTTT. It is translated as CATQKAFF.

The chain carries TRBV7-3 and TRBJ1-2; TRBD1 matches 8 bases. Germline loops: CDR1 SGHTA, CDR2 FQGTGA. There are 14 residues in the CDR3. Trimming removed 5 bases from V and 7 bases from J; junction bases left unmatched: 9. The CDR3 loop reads CASSPTGGLAGYTF. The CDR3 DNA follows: TGTGCCAGCAGCCCCACAGGGGGATTGGCTGGCTACACCTTC.

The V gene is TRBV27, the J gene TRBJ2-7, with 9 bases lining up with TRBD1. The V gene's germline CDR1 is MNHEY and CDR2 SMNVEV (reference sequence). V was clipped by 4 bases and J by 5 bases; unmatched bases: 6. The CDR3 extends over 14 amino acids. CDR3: CASSWGTGINEQYF. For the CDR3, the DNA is TGTGCCAGCAGTTGGGGGACAGGGATCAACGAGCAGTACTTC.

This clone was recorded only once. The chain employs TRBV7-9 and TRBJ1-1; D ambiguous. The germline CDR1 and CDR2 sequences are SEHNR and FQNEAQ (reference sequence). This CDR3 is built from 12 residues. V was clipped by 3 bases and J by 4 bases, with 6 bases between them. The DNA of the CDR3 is TGTGCCAGCAGCTTCGCGGTCACTGAAGCTTTCTTT. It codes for CASSFAVTEAFF.

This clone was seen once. The CDR3 loop is CASSYDSNYGYTF. The DNA for the CDR3 is TGTGCCAGCAGTTACGACAGTAACTATGGCTACACCTTC. This chain links TRBV6-5 with TRBJ1-2; TRBD1 might be the D (5 bases). The V end was cut by 2 bases, the J end by 1 base, with 5 bases between. CDR1 is MNHEY, CDR2 SVGAGI, per germline. CDR3 length: 13 residues.

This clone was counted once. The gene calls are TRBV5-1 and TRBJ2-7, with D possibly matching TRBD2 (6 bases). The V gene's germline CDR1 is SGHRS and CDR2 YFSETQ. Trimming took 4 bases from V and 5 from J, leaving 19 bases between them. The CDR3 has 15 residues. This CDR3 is CASSPRGRGIDEQYF. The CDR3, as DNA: TGCGCCAGCAGCCCCAGAGGCCGGGGGATCGACGAGCAGTACTTC.

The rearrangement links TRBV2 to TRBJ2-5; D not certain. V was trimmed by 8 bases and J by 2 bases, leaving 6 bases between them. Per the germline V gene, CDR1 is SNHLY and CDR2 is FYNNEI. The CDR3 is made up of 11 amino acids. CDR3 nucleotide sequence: TGTGCCAGCGCAGTTCAAGAGACCCAGTACTTC. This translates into CASAVQETQYF.

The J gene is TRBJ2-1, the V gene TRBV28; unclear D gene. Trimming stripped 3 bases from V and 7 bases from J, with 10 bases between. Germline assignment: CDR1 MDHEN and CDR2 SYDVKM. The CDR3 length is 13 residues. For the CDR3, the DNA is TGTGCCAGCAGTTTCGGAACGCGGAATGAGCAGTTCTTC. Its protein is CASSFGTRNEQFF.

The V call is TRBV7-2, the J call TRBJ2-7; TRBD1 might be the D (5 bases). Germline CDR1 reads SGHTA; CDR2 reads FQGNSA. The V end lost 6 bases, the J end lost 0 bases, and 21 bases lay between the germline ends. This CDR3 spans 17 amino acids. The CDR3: CASRPRITGDSSYEQYF. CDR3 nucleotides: TGTGCCAGCAGACCGCGGATAACAGGCGACAGCTCCTACGAGCAGTACTTC.

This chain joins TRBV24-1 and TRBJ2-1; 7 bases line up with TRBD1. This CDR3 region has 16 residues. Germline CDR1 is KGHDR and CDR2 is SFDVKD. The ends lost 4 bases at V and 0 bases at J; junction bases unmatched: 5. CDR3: CATSDAGGTSYNEQFF. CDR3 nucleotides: TGTGCCACCAGTGACGCAGGGGGAACCTCCTACAATGAGCAGTTCTTC.

The CDR3 region is CASSGTGGNQPQHF. CDR3 DNA: TGCGCCAGCAGTGGGACAGGGGGCAATCAGCCCCAGCATTTT. The chain recombines TRBV10-2 with TRBJ1-5, with 9 nucleotides matching TRBD1. With 4 bases clipped from V and 2 bases from J, the junction kept 0 bases outside the gene matches. The CDR3 loop spans 14 amino acids. Germline CDR1 reads WSHSY; CDR2 reads SAAADI.

The CDR3 DNA reads as TGCAGCGTTCCTGCGACTAGCGGGTTAGGCGCAGATACGCAGTATTTT. Residues: CSVPATSGLGADTQYF. J is TRBJ2-3 and V is TRBV29-1; TRBD2 matches at 10 bases. The CDR3 extends over 16 amino acids. Germline V gene sequence: CDR1 SQVTM, CDR2 ANQGSEA. V shed 5 bases, J shed 4 bases, and the junction held 12 bases outside the gene matches.

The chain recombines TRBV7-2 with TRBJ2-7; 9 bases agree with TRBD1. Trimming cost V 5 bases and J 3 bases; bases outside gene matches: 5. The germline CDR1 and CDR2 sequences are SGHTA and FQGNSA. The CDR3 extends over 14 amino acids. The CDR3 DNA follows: TGTGCCAGCAGCCCAACGACAGGGGGCTACGAGCAGTACTTC. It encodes CASSPTTGGYEQYF.

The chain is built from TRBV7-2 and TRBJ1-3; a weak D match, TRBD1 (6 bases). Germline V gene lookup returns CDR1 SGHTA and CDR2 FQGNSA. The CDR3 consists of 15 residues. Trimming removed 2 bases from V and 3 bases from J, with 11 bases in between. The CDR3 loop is CASSLQAGVGNTIYF. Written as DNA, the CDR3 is TGTGCCAGCAGCTTACAGGCAGGGGTTGGAAACACCATATATTTT. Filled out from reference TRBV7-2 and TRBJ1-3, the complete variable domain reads GAGVSQSPSNKVTEKGKDVELRCDPISGHTALYWYRQSLGQGLEFLIYFQGNSAPDKSGLPSDRFSAERTGGSVSTLTIQRTQQEDSAVYLCASSLQAGVGNTIYFGEGSWLTVV.

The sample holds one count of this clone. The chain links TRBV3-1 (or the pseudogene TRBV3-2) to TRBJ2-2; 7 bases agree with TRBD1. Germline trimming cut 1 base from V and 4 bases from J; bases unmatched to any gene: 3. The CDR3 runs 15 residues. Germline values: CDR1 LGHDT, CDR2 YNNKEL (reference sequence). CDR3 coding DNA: TGTGCCAGCAGCCAAGGAGGGGGCGGCACCGGGGAGCTGTTTTTT. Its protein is CASSQGGGGTGELFF.

The CDR3 loop reads CASSPQRAGLVLSGGTQYF. The DNA for the CDR3 is TGTGCCAGCAGCCCACAACGAGCGGGACTAGTCCTCTCTGGCGGGACCCAGTACTTC. The V call is TRBV3-1 (or the pseudogene TRBV3-2), the J call TRBJ2-5, with TRBD2 matching 8 bases. V was clipped by 4 bases and J by 7 bases; unmatched bases: 23. The CDR3 runs 19 residues. Germline CDR1 LGHDT, CDR2 YNNKEL (reference sequence).

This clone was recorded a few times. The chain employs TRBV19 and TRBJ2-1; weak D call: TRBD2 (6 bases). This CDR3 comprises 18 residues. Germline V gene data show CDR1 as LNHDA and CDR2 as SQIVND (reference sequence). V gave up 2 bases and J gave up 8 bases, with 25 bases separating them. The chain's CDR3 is CASSILRESGPPGHEQFF. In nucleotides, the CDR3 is TGTGCCAGTAGTATACTTCGGGAGTCGGGACCCCCGGGCCATGAGCAGTTCTTC.

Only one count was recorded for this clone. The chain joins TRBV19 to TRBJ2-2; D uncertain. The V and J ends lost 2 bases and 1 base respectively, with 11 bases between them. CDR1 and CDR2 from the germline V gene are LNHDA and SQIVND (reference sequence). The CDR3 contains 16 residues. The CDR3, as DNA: TGTGCCAGTAGTATAACCGCCAGATTGAACACCGGGGAGCTGTTTTTT. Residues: CASSITARLNTGELFF. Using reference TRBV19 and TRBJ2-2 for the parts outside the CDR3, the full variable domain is DGGITQSPKYLFRKEGQNVTLSCEQNLNHDAMYWYRQDPGQGLRLIYYSQIVNDFQKGDIAEGYSVSREKKESFPLTVTSAQKNPTAFYLCASSITARLNTGELFFGEGSRLTVL.

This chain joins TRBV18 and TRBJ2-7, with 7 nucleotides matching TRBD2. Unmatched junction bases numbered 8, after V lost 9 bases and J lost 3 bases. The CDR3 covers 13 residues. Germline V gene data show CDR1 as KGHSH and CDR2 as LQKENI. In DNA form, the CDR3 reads TGTGCCAGTACGGGGGGTAATAACTACGAGCAGTACTTC. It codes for CASTGGNNYEQYF.

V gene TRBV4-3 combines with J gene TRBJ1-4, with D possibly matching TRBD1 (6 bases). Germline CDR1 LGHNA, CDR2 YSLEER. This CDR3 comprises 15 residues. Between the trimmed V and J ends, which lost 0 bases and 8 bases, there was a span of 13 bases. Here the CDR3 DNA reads TGCGCCAGCAGCCAAGATTTACAGGGTCGCGAAAAACTGTTTTTT. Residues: CASSQDLQGREKLFF.

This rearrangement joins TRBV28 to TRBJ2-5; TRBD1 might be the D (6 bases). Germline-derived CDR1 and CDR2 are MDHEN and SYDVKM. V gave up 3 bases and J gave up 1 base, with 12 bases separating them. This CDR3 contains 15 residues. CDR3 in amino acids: CASSLRSGVQETQYF. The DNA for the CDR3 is TGTGCCAGCAGTTTGAGGTCAGGGGTCCAAGAGACCCAGTACTTC.

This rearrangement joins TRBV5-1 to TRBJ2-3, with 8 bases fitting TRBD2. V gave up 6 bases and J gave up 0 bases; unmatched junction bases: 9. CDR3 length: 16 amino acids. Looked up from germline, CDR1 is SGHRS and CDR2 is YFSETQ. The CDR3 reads CASTSYSGASTDTQYF. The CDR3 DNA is TGCGCCAGCACATCTTATAGCGGGGCTAGCACAGATACGCAGTATTTT.

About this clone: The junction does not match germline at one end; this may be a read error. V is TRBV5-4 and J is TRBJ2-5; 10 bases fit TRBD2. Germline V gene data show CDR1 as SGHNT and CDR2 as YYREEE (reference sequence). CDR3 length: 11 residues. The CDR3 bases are TGTGCCACGTGGACTAGCGGCCAACGGAACTTC. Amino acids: CATWTSGQRNF. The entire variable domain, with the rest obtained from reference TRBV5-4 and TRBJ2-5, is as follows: ETGVTQSPTHLIKTRGQQVTLRCSSQSGHNTVSWYQQALGQGPQFIFQYYREEENGRGNFPPRFSGLQFPNYSSELNVNALELDDSALYLCATWTSGQRNFGPGTRLLVL.

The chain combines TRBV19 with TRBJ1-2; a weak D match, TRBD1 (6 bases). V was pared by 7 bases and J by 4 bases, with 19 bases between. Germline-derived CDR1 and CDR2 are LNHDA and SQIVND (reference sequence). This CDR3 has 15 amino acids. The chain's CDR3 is CASKADRHPSYGYTF. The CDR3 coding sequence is TGTGCCAGTAAAGCTGACAGGCACCCTAGCTATGGCTACACCTTC.